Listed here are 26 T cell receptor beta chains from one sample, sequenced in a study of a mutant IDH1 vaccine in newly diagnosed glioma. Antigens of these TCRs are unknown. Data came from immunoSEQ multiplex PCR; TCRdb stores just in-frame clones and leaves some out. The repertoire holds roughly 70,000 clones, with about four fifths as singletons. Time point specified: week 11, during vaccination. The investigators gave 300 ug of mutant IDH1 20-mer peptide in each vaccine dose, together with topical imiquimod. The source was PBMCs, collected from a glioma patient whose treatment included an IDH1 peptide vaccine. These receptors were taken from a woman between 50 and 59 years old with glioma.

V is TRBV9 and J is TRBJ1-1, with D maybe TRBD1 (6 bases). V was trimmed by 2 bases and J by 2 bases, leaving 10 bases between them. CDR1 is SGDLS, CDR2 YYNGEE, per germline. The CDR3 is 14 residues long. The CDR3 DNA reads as TGTGCCAGCAGCGTCGGACAGATAAACACTGAAGCTTTCTTT. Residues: CASSVGQINTEAFF.

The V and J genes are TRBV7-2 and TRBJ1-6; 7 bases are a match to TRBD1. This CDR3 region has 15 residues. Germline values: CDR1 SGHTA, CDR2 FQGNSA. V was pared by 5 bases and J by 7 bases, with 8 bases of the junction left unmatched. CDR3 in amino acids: CASSPDRNYNSPLHF. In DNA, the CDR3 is TGTGCCAGCAGCCCGGACAGGAACTACAATTCACCCCTCCACTTT.

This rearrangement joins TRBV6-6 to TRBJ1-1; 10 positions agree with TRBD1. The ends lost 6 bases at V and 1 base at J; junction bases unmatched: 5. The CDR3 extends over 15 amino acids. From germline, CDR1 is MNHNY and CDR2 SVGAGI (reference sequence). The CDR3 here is CASRPTGGRNTEAFF. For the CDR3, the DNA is TGTGCCAGCAGACCGACAGGGGGCCGGAACACTGAAGCTTTCTTT.

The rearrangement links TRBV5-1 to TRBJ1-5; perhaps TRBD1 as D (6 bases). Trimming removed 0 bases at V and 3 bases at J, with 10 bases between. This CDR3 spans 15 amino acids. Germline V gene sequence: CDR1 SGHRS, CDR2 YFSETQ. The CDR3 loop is CASSLGQGFNQPQHF. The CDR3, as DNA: TGCGCCAGCAGCTTGGGGCAGGGGTTCAATCAGCCCCAGCATTTT. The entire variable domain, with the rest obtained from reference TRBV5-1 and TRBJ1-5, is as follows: KAGVTQTPRYLIKTRGQQVTLSCSPISGHRSVSWYQQTPGQGLQFLFEYFSETQRNKGNFPGRFSGRQFSNSRSEMNVSTLELGDSALYLCASSLGQGFNQPQHFGDGTRLSIL.

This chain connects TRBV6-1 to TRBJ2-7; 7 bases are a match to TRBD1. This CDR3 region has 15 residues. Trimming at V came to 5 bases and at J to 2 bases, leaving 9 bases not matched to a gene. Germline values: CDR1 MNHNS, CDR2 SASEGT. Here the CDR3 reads CASSSYRGSTYEQYF. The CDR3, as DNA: TGTGCCAGCAGTTCCTACAGGGGAAGTACCTACGAGCAGTACTTC.

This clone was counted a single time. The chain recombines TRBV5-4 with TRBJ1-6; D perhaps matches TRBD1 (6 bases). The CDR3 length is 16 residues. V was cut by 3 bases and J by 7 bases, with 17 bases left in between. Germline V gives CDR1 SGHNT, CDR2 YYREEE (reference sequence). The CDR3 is CASSSQVGALNSPLHF. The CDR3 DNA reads TGTGCCAGCAGCTCCCAGGTGGGGGCCTTAAATTCACCCCTCCACTTT.

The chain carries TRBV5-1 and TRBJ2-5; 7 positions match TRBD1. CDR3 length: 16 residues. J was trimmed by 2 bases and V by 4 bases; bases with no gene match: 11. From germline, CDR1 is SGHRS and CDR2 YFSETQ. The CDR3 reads CASSRPGQLLQETQYF. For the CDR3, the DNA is TGCGCCAGCAGCCGCCCGGGACAGCTACTACAAGAGACCCAGTACTTC.

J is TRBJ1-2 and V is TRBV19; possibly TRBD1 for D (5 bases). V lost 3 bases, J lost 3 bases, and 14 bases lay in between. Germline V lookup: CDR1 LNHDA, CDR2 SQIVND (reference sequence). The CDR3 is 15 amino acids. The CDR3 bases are TGTGCCAGTAGTATCGACAGAACCGCCTACTATGGCTACACCTTC. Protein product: CASSIDRTAYYGYTF.

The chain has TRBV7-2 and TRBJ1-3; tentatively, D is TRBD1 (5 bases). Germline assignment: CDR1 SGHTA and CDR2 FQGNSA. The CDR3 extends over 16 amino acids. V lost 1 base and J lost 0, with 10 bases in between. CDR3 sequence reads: CASSLGGPTSGNTIYF. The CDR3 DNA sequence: TGTGCCAGCAGCTTAGGGGGACCTACCTCTGGAAACACCATATATTTT.

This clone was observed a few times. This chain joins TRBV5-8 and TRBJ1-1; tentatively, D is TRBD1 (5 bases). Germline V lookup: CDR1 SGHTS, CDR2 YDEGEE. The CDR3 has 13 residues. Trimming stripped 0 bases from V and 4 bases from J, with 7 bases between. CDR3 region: CASSLGGGTEAFF. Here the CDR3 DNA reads TGTGCCAGCAGCTTGGGGGGGGGCACTGAAGCTTTCTTT.

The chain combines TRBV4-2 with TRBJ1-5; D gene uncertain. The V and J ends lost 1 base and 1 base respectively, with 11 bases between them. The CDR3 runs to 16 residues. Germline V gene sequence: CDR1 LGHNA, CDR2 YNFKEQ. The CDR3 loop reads CASSQALEGSNQPQHF. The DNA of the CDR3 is TGTGCCAGCAGCCAAGCTCTTGAGGGAAGCAATCAGCCCCAGCATTTT.

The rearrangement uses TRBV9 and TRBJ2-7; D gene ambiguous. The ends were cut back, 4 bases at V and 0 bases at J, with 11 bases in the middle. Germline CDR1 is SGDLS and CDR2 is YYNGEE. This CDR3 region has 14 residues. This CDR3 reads CASSPSWYSYEQYF. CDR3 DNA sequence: TGTGCCAGCAGCCCATCATGGTACTCCTACGAGCAGTACTTC.

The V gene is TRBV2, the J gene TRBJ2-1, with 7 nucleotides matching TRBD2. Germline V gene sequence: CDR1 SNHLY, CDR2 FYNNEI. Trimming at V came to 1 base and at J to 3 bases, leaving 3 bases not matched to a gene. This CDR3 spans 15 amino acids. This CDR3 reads CASSEERGDYNEQFF. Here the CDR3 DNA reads TGTGCCAGCAGTGAAGAGCGGGGAGACTACAATGAGCAGTTCTTC.

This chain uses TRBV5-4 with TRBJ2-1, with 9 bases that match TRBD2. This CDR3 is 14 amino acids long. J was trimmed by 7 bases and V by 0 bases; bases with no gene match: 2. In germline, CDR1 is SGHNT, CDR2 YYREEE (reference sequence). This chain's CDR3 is CASSLGSGGNEQFF. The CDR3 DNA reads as TGTGCCAGCAGCTTGGGTAGCGGGGGTAATGAGCAGTTCTTC.

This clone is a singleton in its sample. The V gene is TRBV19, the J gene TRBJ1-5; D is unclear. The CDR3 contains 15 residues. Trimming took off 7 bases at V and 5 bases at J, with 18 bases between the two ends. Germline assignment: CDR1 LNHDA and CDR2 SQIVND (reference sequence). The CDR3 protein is CASTIYKGSDQPQHF. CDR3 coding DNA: TGTGCCAGTACCATATACAAGGGCAGTGATCAGCCCCAGCATTTT.

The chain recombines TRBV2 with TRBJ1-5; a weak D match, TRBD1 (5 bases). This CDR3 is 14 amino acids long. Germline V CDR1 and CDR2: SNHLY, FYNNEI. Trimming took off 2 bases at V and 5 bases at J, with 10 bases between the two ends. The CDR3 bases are TGTGCCAGCAGTGAAACAAGGGGATATCAGCCCCAGCATTTT. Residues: CASSETRGYQPQHF.

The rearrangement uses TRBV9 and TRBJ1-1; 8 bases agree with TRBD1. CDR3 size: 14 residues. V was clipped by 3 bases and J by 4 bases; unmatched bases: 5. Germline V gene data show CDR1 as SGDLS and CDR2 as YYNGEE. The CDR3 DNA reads TGTGCCAGCAGCGGAACAGGGGGAAGCACTGAAGCTTTCTTT. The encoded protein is CASSGTGGSTEAFF. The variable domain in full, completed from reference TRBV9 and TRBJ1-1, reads DSGVTQTPKHLITATGQRVTLRCSPRSGDLSVYWYQQSLDQGLQFLIQYYNGEERAKGNILERFSAQQFPDLHSELNLSSLELGDSALYFCASSGTGGSTEAFFGQGTRLTVV.

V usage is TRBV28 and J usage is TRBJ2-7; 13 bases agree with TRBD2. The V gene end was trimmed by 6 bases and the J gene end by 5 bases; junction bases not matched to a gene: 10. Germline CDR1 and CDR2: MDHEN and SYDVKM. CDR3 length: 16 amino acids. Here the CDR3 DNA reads TGTGCCAGCAGCACTAGCGGGGGGGCTTATAACCACGAGCAGTACTTC. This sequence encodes CASSTSGGAYNHEQYF.

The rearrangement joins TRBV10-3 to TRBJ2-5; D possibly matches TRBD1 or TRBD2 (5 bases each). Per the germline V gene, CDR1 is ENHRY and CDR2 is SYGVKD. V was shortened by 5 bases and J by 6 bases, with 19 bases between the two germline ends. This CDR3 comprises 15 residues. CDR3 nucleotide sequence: TGTGCCATCAGTCCGGGGATTCTGGGGGAGAAGACCCAGTACTTC. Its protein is CAISPGILGEKTQYF.

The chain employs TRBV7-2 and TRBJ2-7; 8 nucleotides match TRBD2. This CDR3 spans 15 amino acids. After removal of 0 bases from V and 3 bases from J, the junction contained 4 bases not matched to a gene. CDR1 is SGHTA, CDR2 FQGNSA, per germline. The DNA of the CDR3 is TGTGCCAGCAGCTTAGCAGCGGGGGATTACTACGAGCAGTACTTC. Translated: CASSLAAGDYYEQYF. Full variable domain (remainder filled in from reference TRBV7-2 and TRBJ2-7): GAGVSQSPSNKVTEKGKDVELRCDPISGHTALYWYRQSLGQGLEFLIYFQGNSAPDKSGLPSDRFSAERTGGSVSTLTIQRTQQEDSAVYLCASSLAAGDYYEQYFGPGTRLTVT.

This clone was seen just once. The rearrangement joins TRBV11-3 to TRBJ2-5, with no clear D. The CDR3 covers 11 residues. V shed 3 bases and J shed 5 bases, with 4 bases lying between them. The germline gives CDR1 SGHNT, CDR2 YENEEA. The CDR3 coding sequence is TGTGCCAGCAGCTTCTCGGAGACCCAGTACTTC. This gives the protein CASSFSETQYF.

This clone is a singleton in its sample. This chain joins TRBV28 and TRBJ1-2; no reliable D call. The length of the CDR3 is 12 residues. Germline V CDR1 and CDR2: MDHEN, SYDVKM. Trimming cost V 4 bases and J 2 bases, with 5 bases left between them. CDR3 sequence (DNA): TGTGCCAGCAGTTGGGAGAACTATGGCTACACCTTC. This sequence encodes CASSWENYGYTF.

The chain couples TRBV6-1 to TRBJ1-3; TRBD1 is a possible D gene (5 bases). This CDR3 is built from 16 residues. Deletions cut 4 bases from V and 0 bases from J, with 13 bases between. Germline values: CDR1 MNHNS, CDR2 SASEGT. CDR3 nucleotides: TGTGCCAGCAGTGCCCGACAGCAGAGCTCTGGAAACACCATATATTTT. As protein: CASSARQQSSGNTIYF.

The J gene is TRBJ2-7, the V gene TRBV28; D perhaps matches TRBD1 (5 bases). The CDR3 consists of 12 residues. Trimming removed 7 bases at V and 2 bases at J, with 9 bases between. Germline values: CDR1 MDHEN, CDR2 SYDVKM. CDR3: CASMDTTYEQYF. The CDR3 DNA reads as TGTGCCAGCATGGACACAACCTACGAGCAGTACTTC. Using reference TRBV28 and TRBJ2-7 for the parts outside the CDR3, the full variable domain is DVKVTQSSRYLVKRTGEKVFLECVQDMDHENMFWYRQDPGLGLRLIYFSYDVKMKEKGDIPEGYSVSREKKERFSLILESASTNQTSMYLCASMDTTYEQYFGPGTRLTVT.

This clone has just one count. In nucleotides, the CDR3 is TGTGCCAGCAGTGATTGGAATAATTCACCCCTCCACTTT. This codes for CASSDWNNSPLHF. The chain is built from TRBV6-1 and TRBJ1-6, with D hard to call. The CDR3 is 13 amino acids. Trimming removed 3 bases from V and 5 bases from J, with 5 bases in between. The germline V gene has CDR1 MNHNS and CDR2 SASEGT.

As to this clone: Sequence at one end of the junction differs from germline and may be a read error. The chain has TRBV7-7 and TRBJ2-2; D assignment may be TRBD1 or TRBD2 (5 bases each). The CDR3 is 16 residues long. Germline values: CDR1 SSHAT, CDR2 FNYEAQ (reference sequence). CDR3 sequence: CASSTIGGLNTGELFF. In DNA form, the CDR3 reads TGTGCTAGCAGCACAATTGGGGGTTTAAACACCGGGGAGCTGTTTTTT.